This entry describes one TCR beta chain. The donor population consisted of healthy HIV-negative adults with no recent acute infections or vaccinations. Donors comprised only Caucasian adults living in Nashville, Tennessee. The assay used deep level. Assay used: immunoSEQ multiplex PCR; TCRdb lists only in-frame clones, some missing. The sample includes about 470,000 clones, more than 75% seen only once; the top ten take roughly 13%. The data were taken from a study of shared clonotypes between healthy human individuals. V lost 5 bases, J lost 2 bases, and 4 bases stayed unmatched. Germline lookup yields CDR1 MNHNS and CDR2 SASEGT. CDR3 length equals 15 residues.

The rearrangement joins TRBV6-1 to TRBJ1-2; 11 bases are shared with TRBD1. Material: PBMCs. The receptor's source is a woman in her 40s in good health. Some clones in this sample may be carry-over from other donors' samples. The CDR3 nucleotides are TGTGCCAGCAGTCCCCGGGACAGGGGGAACTATGGCTACACCTTC. Translated: CASSPRDRGNYGYTF.